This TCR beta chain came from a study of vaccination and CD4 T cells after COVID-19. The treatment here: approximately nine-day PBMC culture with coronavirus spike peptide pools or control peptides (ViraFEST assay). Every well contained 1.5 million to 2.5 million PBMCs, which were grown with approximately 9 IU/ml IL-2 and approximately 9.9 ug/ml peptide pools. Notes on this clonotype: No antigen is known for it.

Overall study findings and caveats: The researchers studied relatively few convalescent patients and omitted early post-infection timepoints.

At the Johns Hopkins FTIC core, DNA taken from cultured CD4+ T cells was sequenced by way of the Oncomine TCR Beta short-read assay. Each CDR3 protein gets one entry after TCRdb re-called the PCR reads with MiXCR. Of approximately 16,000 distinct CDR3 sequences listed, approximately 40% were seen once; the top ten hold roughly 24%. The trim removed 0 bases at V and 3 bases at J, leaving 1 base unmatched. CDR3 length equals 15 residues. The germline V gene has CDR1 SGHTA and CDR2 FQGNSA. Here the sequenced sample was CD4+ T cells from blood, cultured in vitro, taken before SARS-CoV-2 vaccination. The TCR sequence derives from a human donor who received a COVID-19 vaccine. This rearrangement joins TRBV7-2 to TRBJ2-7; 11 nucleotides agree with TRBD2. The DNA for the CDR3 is TGTGCCAGCAGCTTAGCGGGACTAGCGGACTACGAGCAGTACTTC. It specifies CASSLAGLADYEQYF.